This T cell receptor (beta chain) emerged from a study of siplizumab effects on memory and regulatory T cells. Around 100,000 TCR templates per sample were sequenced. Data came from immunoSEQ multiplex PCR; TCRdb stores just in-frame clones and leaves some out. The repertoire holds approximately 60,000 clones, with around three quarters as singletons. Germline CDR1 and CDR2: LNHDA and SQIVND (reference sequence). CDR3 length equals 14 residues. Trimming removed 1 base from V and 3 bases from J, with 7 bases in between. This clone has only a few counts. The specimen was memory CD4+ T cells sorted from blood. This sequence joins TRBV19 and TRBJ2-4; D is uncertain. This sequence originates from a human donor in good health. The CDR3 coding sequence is TGTGCCAGTAGTATAGCTGGGGACAAAAACATTCAGTACTTC. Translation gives CASSIAGDKNIQYF.